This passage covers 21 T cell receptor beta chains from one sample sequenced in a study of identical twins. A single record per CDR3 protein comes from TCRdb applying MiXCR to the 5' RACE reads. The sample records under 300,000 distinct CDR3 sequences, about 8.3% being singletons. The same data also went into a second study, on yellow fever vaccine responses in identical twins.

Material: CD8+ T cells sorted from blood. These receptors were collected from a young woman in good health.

CDR3 nucleotide sequence: TGTGCCAGCAGCTTGGTTAACGGACTTGGACTAGCGGCTCACAATGAGCAGTTCTTC. It specifies CASSLVNGLGLAAHNEQFF. This chain links TRBV5-6 with TRBJ2-1, with TRBD2 matching over 10 bases. Looked up from germline, CDR1 is SGHDT and CDR2 is YYEEEE. This CDR3 spans 19 amino acids. V was clipped by 0 bases and J by 5 bases; unmatched bases: 14.

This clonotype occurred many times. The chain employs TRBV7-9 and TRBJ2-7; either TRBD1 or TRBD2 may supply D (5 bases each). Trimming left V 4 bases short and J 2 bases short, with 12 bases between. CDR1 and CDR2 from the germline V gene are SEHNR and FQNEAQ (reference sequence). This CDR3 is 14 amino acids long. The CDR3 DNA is TGTGCCAGCAGCTACCGGGACGGACCCTACGAGCAGTACTTC. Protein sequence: CASSYRDGPYEQYF.

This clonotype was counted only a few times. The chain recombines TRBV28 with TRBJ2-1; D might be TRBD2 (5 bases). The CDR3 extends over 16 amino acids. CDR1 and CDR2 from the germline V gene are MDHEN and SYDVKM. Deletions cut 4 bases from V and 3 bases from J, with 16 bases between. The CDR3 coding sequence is TGTGCCAGCAGTTCAAGACCCCTCGGGAACTACAATGAGCAGTTCTTC. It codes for CASSSRPLGNYNEQFF.

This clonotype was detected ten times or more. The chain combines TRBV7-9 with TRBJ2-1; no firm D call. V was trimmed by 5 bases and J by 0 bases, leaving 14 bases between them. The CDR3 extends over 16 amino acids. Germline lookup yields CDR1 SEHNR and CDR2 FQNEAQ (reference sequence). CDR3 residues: CASSETDSTSYNEQFF. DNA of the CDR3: TGTGCCAGCAGCGAAACGGATTCGACCTCCTACAATGAGCAGTTCTTC. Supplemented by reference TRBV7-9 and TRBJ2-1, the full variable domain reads DTGVSQNPRHKITKRGQNVTFRCDPISEHNRLYWYRQTLGQGPEFLTYFQNEAQLEKSRLLSDRFSAERPKGSFSTLEIQRTEQGDSAMYLCASSETDSTSYNEQFFGPGTRLTVL.

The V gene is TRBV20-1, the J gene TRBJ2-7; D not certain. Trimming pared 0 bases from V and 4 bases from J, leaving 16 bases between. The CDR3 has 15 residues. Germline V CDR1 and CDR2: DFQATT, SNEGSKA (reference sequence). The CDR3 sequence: CSARDIWTVWYEQYF. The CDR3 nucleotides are TGCAGTGCTAGAGACATATGGACGGTCTGGTACGAGCAGTACTTC.

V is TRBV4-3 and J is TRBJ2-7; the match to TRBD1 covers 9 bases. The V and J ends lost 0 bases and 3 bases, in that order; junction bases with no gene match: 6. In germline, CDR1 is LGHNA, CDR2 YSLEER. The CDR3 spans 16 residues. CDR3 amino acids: CASSQDYGTGLYEQYF. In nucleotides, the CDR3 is TGCGCCAGCAGCCAAGATTACGGGACAGGGCTCTACGAGCAGTACTTC.

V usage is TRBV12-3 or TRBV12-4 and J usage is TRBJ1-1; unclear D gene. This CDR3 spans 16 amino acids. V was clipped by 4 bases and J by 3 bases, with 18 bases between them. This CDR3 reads CASSSKLRGLDTEAFF. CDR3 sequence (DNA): TGTGCCAGCAGTTCCAAACTAAGAGGGCTGGACACTGAAGCTTTCTTT.

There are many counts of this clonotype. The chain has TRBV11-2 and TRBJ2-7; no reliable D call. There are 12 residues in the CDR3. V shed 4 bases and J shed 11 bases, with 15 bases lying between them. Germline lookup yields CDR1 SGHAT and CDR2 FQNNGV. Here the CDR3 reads CASSSYRGGEYF. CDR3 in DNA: TGTGCCAGCAGCTCCTATCGTGGCGGCGAGTACTTC.

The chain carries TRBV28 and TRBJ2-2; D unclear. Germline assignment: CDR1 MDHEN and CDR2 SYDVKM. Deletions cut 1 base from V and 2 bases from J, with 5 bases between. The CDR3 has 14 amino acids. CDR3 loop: CASSLFENTGELFF. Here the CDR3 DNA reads TGTGCCAGCAGTTTATTCGAAAACACCGGGGAGCTGTTTTTT.

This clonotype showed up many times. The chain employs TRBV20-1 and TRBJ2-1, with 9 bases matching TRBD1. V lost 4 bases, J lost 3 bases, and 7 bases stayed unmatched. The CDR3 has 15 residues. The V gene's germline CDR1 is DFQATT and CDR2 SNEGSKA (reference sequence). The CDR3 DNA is TGCAGTGCTACAACAGGGGGCACCGACTACAATGAGCAGTTCTTC. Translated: CSATTGGTDYNEQFF.

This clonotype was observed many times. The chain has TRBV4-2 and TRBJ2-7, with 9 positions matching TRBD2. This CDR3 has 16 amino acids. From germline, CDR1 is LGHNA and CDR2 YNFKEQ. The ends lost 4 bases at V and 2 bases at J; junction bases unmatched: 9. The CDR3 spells CASSPKGGGEPYEQYF. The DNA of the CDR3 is TGTGCCAGCAGCCCGAAGGGCGGGGGGGAGCCCTACGAGCAGTACTTC.

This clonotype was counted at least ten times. The CDR3 DNA sequence: TGTGCCAGCAGTTTAGGGGGACAGGGGGCCTACAATGAGCAGTTCTTC. Amino acid sequence: CASSLGGQGAYNEQFF. V usage is TRBV12-3 or TRBV12-4 and J usage is TRBJ2-1; 11 bases match TRBD1. This CDR3 is built from 16 residues. Trimming cost V 1 base and J 2 bases; bases outside gene matches: 1.

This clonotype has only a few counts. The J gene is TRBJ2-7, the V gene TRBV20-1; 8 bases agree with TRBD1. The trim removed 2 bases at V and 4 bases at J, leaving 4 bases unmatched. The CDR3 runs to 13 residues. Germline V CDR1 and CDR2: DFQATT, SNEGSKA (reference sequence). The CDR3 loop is CSARKQGAYEQYF. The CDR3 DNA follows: TGCAGTGCTAGAAAGCAGGGGGCTTACGAGCAGTACTTC.

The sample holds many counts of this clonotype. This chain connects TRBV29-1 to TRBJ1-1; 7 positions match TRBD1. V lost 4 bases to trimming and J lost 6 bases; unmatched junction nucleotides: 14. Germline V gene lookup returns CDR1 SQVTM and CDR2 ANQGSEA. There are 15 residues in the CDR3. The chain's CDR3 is CSVVTGCCPGAEAFF. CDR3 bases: TGCAGCGTTGTGACAGGGTGTTGCCCGGGCGCTGAAGCTTTCTTT.

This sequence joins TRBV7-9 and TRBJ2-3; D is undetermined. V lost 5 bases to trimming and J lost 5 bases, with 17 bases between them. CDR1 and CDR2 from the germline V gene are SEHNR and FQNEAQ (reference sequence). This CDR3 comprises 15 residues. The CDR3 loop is CASSTAERIVDTQYF. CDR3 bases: TGTGCCAGCAGCACCGCAGAGAGAATAGTAGATACGCAGTATTTT.

The CDR3 loop reads CASSGLSGRSDTQYF. The CDR3 DNA is TGTGCCAGCAGTGGCCTTAGCGGGCGGTCGGATACGCAGTATTTT. V usage is TRBV28 and J usage is TRBJ2-3; TRBD2 matches 7 bases. Trimming removed 5 bases from V and 6 bases from J; junction bases left unmatched: 11. CDR3 length: 15 residues. Germline V CDR1 and CDR2: MDHEN, SYDVKM.

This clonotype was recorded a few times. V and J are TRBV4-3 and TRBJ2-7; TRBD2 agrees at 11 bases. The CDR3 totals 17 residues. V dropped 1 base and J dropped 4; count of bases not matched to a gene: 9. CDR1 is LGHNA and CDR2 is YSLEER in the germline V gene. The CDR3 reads CASSQGINLAGGYEQYF. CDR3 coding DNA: TGCGCCAGCAGCCAAGGGATAAATCTAGCGGGAGGATACGAGCAGTACTTC.

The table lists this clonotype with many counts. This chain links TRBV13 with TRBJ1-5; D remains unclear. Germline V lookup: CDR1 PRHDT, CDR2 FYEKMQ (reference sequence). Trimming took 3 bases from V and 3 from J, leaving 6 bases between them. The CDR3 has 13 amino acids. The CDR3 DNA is TGTGCCAGCAGCTTGGGAGCCAATCAGCCCCAGCATTTT. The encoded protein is CASSLGANQPQHF.

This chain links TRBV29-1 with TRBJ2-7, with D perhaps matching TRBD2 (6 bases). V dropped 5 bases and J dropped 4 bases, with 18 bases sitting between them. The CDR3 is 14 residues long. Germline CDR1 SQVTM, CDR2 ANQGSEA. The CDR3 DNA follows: TGCAGCGTTCTCGGCCGCGGGGAGTCGTACGAGCAGTACTTC. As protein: CSVLGRGESYEQYF.

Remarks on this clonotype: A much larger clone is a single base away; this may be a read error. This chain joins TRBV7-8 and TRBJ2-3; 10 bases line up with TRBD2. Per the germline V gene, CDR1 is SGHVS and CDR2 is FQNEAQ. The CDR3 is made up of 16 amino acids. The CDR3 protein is CANSLVLAGSTDTQYF. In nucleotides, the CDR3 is TGTGCCAACAGCTTAGTACTAGCGGGGAGCACAGATACGCAGTATTTT.

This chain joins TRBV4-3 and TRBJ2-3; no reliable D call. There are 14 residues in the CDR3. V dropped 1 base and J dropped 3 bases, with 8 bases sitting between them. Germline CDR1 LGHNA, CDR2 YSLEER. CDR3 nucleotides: TGCGCCAGCAGCCAAGGGCCTGCGACAGATACGCAGTATTTT. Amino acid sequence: CASSQGPATDTQYF.